The sequence of this T cell receptor (beta chain) was determined in a study of blood T cells in healthy people across ages. The CDR3 is 12 amino acids. CDR1 is DFQATT and CDR2 is SNEGSKA in the germline V gene (reference sequence). Trimming took off 5 bases at V and 2 bases at J, with 9 bases between the two ends. A second PCR of 7 to 11 cycles used a sample-barcoded 5' primer and a J-beta primer mix. TCRdb itself ran the 5' RACE reads through MiXCR, one entry per CDR3 protein. The sample records some 760,000 distinct CDR3 sequences, 20% to 25% being singletons. This same sample was also taken into another study, of T cells of mothers and their children.

The rearrangement uses TRBV20-1 and TRBJ2-5; a possible D gene is TRBD1 (6 bases). Sequencing used blood. This clonotype was obtained from a boy between 5 and 17 years old in good health. The CDR3 protein is CSAGTLQETQYF. Here the CDR3 DNA reads TGCAGTGCTGGGACACTACAAGAGACCCAGTACTTC.